The present T cell receptor beta chain was sequenced within a study of cytomegalovirus exposure and HLA in healthy donors. Study outcomes and limitations: A prior analysis recorded that most TCR beta V segments were productive about 87% or about 30% of the time.

CDR1 and CDR2 (germline): LNHNV, YYDKDF (reference sequence). The CDR3 sequence is 15 residues long. V lost 5 bases to trimming and J lost 2 bases; unmatched junction nucleotides: 9. 13 Jbeta primers and 60 Vbeta primers were used for the PCR. Only in-frame clones appear in the TCRdb table, and some are missing; sequencing was by immunoSEQ multiplex PCR. The sample contains 100,000 to 120,000 clones, less than 85% of which appear only once. Concerning this clone: The antigen is unknown.

The sample comprised PBMCs. This receptor was taken from a man aged 40-49 years in good health and CMV-seropositive. This rearrangement joins TRBV15 to TRBJ2-7, with TRBD2 matching 7 bases. In nucleotides, the CDR3 is TGTGCCACCAGCCAGAGTTGGCGGGGGACCTACGAGCAGTACTTC. Its translation: CATSQSWRGTYEQYF. Full variable domain (missing parts from reference TRBV15 and TRBJ2-7): DAMVIQNPRYQVTQFGKPVTLSCSQTLNHNVMYWYQQKSSQAPKLLFHYYDKDFNNEADTPDNFQSRRPNTSFCFLDIRSPGLGDTAMYLCATSQSWRGTYEQYFGPGTRLTVT.